The sequence of this T cell receptor beta chain was determined in a study of T-cell reconstitution after alpha-beta-depleted transplantation in children. This clonotype was counted only a few times. It was with unique molecular identifiers that the TCRbeta library was prepared. TCRdb re-analysed the PCR reads in MiXCR, keeping a single row per CDR3 protein. The sample comprises approximately 240,000 distinct CDR3 sequences, 8% to 9.5% of which are singletons, and approximately 6.2% rests with the top ten. The CDR3 has 14 amino acids. The germline V gene has CDR1 SGHRS and CDR2 YFSETQ. V shed 0 bases and J shed 2 bases, with 8 bases lying between them.

This sequence joins TRBV5-1 and TRBJ2-5, with no clear D. This sequence originates from a human donor who donated a stem cell graft to a child with acute lymphoblastic leukemia. Here the sequenced sample was PBMCs from the stem cell graft donor, taken from the stem cell graft. The CDR3 DNA reads TGCGCCAGCAGCTTGGGACGGTGGCAAGAGACCCAGTACTTC. Its translation: CASSLGRWQETQYF.